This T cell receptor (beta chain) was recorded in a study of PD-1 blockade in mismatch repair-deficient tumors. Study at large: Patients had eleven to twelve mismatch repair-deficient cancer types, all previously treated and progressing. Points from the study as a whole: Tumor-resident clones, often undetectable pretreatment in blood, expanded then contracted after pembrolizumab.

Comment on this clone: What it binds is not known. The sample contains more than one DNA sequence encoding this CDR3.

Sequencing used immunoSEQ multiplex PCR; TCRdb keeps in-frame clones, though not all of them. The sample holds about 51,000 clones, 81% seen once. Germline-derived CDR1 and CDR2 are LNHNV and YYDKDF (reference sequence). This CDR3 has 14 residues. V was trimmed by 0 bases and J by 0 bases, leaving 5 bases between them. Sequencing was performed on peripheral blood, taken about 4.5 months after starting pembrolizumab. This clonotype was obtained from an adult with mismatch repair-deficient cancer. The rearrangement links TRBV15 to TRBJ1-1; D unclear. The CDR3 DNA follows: TGTGCCACCAGCAGAGATCTAGTGAACACTGAAGCTTTCTTT. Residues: CATSRDLVNTEAFF.